The sequence of this TCR beta chain was determined in a study of OX40 agonist ivuxolimab in advanced cancers. Germline CDR1 is KGHSH and CDR2 is LQKENI. Trimming stripped 4 bases from V and 1 base from J, with 7 bases between. This CDR3 is built from 13 residues. Points on this clone: The antigen remains unidentified.

Method: immunoSEQ multiplex PCR; TCRdb's copy keeps in-frame clones and lacks some. The table includes tens of thousands of clones, over 75% detected once. Whole-study findings and limits: Relatively little clonal expansion, among the lowest observed, appeared in partial responders at 0.1-3.0 mg/kg. Expanded clones belonging to CD8+ T cells outnumbered, on average, those of CD4+.

The V gene is TRBV18, the J gene TRBJ1-1, with D uncertain. The source of this sequence is an adult with an advanced solid tumor such as melanoma, head and neck, liver or kidney cancer. Sequencing was performed on CD4+ or CD8+ T cells sorted from blood, taken in a trial of the OX40 agonist ivuxolimab. CDR3: CASSQQRNTEAFF. The CDR3 DNA is TGTGCCAGCTCACAACAGCGGAACACTGAAGCTTTCTTT.